Listed below are T cell receptor beta chains from one sample, sequenced in a study of shared T cell receptors in the human thymus. Clones were sequenced by immunoSEQ multiplex PCR, and TCRdb holds only the in-frame ones, with some missing. The table lists over 450,000 clones, around three quarters of them singletons. These data were also reused for a study on human thymus T cells.

Sequencing was performed on thymocytes. The receptors here all came from a boy in the first two years of life with a congenital heart defect. Both conserved end residues are part of each CDR3. D genes are given only for firm matches. Expanded clones get a size class; other rows say once, few or many, or leave the size out.

cdr3_aa: CASRTGVGYTF
cdr3_nt: TGTGCCAGCAGGACAGGGGTTGGCTACACCTTC
clone_size: -
d_call: TRBD1
v_call: TRBV27
j_call: TRBJ1-2

cdr3_aa: CASVLDSDNEQFF
cdr3_nt: TGTGCTAGTGTCTTGGACAGCGACAATGAGCAGTTCTTC
clone_size: -
d_call: -
v_call: TRBV12-5
j_call: TRBJ2-1

cdr3_aa: CASRRTGGSPYEQYF
cdr3_nt: TGTGCCAGCAGGAGGACAGGGGGCTCCCCCTACGAGCAGTACTTC
clone_size: -
d_call: TRBD1
v_call: TRBV5-6
j_call: TRBJ2-7

cdr3_aa: CASSLTGTGDTGELFF
cdr3_nt: TGTGCCAGCAGTCTAACCGGGACAGGGGACACCGGGGAGCTGTTTTTT
clone_size: -
d_call: TRBD1
v_call: TRBV2
j_call: TRBJ2-2

cdr3_aa: CASSWLGLAANEQFF
cdr3_nt: TGTGCCAGCAGTTGGCTAGGTCTAGCGGCAAATGAGCAGTTCTTC
clone_size: -
d_call: TRBD2
v_call: TRBV27
j_call: TRBJ2-1

cdr3_aa: CASSLRGFKSAYNEQFF
cdr3_nt: TGTGCCAGCAGCTTACGAGGCTTTAAATCCGCCTACAATGAGCAGTTCTTC
clone_size: -
d_call: -
v_call: TRBV7-2
j_call: TRBJ2-1

cdr3_aa: CASSQEGKGDPQETQYF
cdr3_nt: TGTGCCAGCAGCCAAGAAGGAAAGGGAGACCCCCAAGAGACCCAGTACTTC
clone_size: -
d_call: -
v_call: TRBV14
j_call: TRBJ2-5

cdr3_aa: CASSLLGGGEQFF
cdr3_nt: TGTGCCAGCAGTTTATTGGGAGGGGGGGAGCAGTTCTTC
clone_size: few
d_call: -
v_call: TRBV28
j_call: TRBJ2-1

cdr3_aa: CASSRGQGPYEQYF
cdr3_nt: TGTGCCAGCAGCCGGGGACAGGGGCCCTACGAGCAGTACTTC
clone_size: -
d_call: TRBD1
v_call: TRBV13
j_call: TRBJ2-7

cdr3_aa: CASSEEGAFRGAGYGYTF
cdr3_nt: TGTGCCAGCAGTGAAGAGGGGGCATTCAGGGGGGCTGGCTATGGCTACACCTTC
clone_size: -
d_call: TRBD1
v_call: TRBV2
j_call: TRBJ1-2

cdr3_aa: CATTSGGQGPEAFF
cdr3_nt: TGTGCCACAACGTCGGGGGGCCAGGGGCCTGAAGCTTTCTTT
clone_size: -
d_call: -
v_call: TRBV6-5
j_call: TRBJ1-1

cdr3_aa: CASRGTGKGYEQYF
cdr3_nt: TGTGCCAGCAGGGGGACAGGGAAAGGGTACGAGCAGTACTTC
clone_size: few
d_call: TRBD1
v_call: TRBV27
j_call: TRBJ2-7

cdr3_aa: CASSLARVYGYTF
cdr3_nt: TGTGCCAGCAGCTTAGCCAGGGTCTATGGCTACACCTTC
clone_size: -
d_call: -
v_call: TRBV11-2
j_call: TRBJ1-2

cdr3_aa: CASSPGVSQPQHF
cdr3_nt: TGTGCCAGCAGCCCGGGGGTGAGTCAGCCCCAGCATTTT
clone_size: -
d_call: -
v_call: TRBV5-5
j_call: TRBJ1-5

cdr3_aa: CASSIDVNRGFDYEQYF
cdr3_nt: TGTGCCAGTAGTATAGACGTCAACAGGGGCTTTGATTACGAGCAGTACTTC
clone_size: -
d_call: TRBD1
v_call: TRBV19
j_call: TRBJ2-7

cdr3_aa: CASSQGQAYEQYF
cdr3_nt: TGCGCCAGCAGCCAGGGACAGGCCTACGAGCAGTACTTC
clone_size: -
d_call: TRBD1
v_call: TRBV4-3
j_call: TRBJ2-7

cdr3_aa: CASSQAGQGIYGYTF
cdr3_nt: TGCGCCAGCAGCCAGGCGGGACAGGGGATATATGGCTACACCTTC
clone_size: -
d_call: TRBD1
v_call: TRBV4-1
j_call: TRBJ1-2

cdr3_aa: CASSEPGRGRRAYNEQFF
cdr3_nt: TGTGCCAGCAGTGAGCCGGGCCGGGGTAGGAGGGCCTACAATGAGCAGTTCTTC
clone_size: -
d_call: -
v_call: TRBV6-1
j_call: TRBJ2-1

cdr3_aa: CASSHAGERGTREQYF
cdr3_nt: TGTGCCAGCAGCCACGCGGGCGAGCGGGGGACTCGCGAGCAGTACTTC
clone_size: -
d_call: TRBD2
v_call: TRBV7-6
j_call: TRBJ2-7

cdr3_aa: CASSSRTGANIQYF
cdr3_nt: TGTGCCAGCAGCTCCCGGACAGGCGCAAACATTCAGTACTTC
clone_size: once
d_call: TRBD1
v_call: TRBV7-2
j_call: TRBJ2-4

cdr3_aa: CASSSFGEDTEAFF
cdr3_nt: TGCGCCAGCAGCTCGTTCGGGGAGGACACTGAAGCTTTCTTT
clone_size: -
d_call: -
v_call: TRBV5-1
j_call: TRBJ1-1

cdr3_aa: CASSLGSGFPYEQYF
cdr3_nt: TGCGCCAGCAGCTTGGGTTCAGGGTTCCCCTACGAGCAGTACTTC
clone_size: -
d_call: -
v_call: TRBV5-1
j_call: TRBJ2-7

cdr3_aa: CASSNTRVNYGYTF
cdr3_nt: TGTGCCAGCAGTAATACCAGGGTAAACTATGGCTACACCTTC
clone_size: -
d_call: -
v_call: TRBV28
j_call: TRBJ1-2

cdr3_aa: CASSSKGTSGSSLYEQYF
cdr3_nt: TGTGCCAGCAGCTCGAAGGGGACTAGCGGGAGTTCCCTCTACGAGCAGTACTTC
clone_size: -
d_call: TRBD2
v_call: TRBV9
j_call: TRBJ2-7

cdr3_aa: CASSSQTGALYGYTF
cdr3_nt: TGTGCCAGCAGTTCGCAGACAGGGGCTCTCTATGGCTACACCTTC
clone_size: -
d_call: TRBD1
v_call: TRBV6-1
j_call: TRBJ1-2

cdr3_aa: CAWSSGIWERYNEQFF
cdr3_nt: TGTGCCTGGAGTTCCGGAATTTGGGAGAGATACAATGAGCAGTTCTTC
clone_size: few
d_call: -
v_call: TRBV30
j_call: TRBJ2-1

cdr3_aa: CAIIRGRVRGYTF
cdr3_nt: TGTGCCATCATAAGGGGCAGGGTGAGAGGCTACACCTTC
clone_size: -
d_call: -
v_call: TRBV2
j_call: TRBJ1-2